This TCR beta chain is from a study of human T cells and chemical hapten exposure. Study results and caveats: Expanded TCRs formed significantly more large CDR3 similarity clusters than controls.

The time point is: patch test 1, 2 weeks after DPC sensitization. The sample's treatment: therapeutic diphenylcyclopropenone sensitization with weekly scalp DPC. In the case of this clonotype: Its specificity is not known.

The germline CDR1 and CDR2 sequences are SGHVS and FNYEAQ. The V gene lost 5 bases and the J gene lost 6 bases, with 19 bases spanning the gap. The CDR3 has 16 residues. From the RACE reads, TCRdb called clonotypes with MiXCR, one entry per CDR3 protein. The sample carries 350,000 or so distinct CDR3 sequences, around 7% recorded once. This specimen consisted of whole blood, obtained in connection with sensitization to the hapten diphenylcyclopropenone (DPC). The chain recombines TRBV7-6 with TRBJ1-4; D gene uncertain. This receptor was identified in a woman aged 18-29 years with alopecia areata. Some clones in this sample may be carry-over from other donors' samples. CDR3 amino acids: CASSPTLGNRYEKLFF. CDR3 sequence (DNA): TGTGCCAGCAGCCCAACTCTCGGAAACCGATATGAAAAACTGTTTTTT. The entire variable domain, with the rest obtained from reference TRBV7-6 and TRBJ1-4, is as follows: GAGVSQSPRYKVTKRGQDVALRCDPISGHVSLYWYRQALGQGPEFLTYFNYEAQQDKSGLPNDRFSAERPEGSISTLTIQRTEQRDSAMYRCASSPTLGNRYEKLFFGSGTQLSVL.